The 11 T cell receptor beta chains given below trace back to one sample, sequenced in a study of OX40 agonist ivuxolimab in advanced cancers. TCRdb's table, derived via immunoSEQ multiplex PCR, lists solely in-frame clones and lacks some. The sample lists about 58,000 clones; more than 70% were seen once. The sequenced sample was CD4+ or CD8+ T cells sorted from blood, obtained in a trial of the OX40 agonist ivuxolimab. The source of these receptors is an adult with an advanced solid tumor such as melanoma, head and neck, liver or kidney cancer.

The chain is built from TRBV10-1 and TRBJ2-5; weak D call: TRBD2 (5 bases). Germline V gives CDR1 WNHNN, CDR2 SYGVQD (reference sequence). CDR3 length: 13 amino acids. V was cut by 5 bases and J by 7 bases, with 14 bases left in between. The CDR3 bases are TGCGCCAGCAGTAGGACTGAGCTCGGGACCCAGTACTTC. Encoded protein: CASSRTELGTQYF.

The DNA of the CDR3 is TGTGCCAGCAGCCCACCGGGACAGCCCTACGAGCAGTACTTC. It encodes CASSPPGQPYEQYF. V gene TRBV11-2 combines with J gene TRBJ2-7; 7 bases match TRBD1. CDR1 is SGHAT and CDR2 is FQNNGV in the germline V gene. The CDR3 is 14 residues long. V was pared by 5 bases and J by 2 bases, with 6 bases of the junction left unmatched.

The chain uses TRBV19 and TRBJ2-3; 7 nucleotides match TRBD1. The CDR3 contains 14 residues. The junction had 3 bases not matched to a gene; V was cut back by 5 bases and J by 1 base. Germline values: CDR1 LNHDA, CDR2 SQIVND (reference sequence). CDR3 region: CASSLGQGTDTQYF. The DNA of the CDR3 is TGTGCCAGTAGTCTTGGACAGGGCACAGATACGCAGTATTTT.

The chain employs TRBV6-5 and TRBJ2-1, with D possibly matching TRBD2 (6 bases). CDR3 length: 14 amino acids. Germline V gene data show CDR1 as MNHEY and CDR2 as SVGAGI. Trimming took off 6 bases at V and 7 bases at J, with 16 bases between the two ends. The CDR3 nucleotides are TGTGCCAGCAGGACCACGCGGCTAGCGAATGAGCAGTTCTTC. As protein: CASRTTRLANEQFF.

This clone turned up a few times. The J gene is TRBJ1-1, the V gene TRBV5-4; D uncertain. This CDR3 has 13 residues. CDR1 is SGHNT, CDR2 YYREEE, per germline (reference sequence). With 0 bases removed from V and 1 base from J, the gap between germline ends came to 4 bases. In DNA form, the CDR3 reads TGTGCCAGCAGCTTGGAAGAGAACACTGAAGCTTTCTTT. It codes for CASSLEENTEAFF.

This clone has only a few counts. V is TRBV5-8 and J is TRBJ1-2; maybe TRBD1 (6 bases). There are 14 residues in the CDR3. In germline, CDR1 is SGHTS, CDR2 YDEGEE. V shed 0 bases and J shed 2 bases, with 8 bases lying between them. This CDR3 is CASSLGQANYGYTF. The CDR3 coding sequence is TGTGCCAGCAGCTTGGGACAGGCAAACTATGGCTACACCTTC. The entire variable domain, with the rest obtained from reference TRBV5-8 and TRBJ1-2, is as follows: EAGVTQSPTHLIKTRGQQATLRCSPISGHTSVYWYQQALGLGLQFLLWYDEGEERNRGNFPPRFSGRQFPNYSSELNVNALELEDSALYLCASSLGQANYGYTFGSGTRLTVV.

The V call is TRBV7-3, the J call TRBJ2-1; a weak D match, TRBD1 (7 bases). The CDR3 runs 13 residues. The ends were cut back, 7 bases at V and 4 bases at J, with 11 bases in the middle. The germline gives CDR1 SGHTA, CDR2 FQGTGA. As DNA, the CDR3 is TGTGCCAGCACCGCAGGGGGGTACAATGAGCAGTTCTTC. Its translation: CASTAGGYNEQFF.

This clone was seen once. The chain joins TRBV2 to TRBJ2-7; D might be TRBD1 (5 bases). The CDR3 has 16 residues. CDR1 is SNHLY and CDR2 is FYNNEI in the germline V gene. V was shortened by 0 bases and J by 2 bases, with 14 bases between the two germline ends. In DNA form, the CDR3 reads TGTGCCAGCAGTGAAGCCTCGACAGCAGTAACCTACGAGCAGTACTTC. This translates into CASSEASTAVTYEQYF.

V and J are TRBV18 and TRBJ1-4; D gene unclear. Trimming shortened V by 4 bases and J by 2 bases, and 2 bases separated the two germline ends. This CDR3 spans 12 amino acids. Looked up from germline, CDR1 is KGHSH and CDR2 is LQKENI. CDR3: CASSLTNEKLFF. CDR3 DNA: TGTGCCAGCTCACTTACTAATGAAAAACTGTTTTTT.

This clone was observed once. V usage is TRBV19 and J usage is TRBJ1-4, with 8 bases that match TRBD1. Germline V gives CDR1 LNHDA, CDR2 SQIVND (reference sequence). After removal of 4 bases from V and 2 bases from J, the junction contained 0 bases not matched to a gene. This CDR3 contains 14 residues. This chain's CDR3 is CASSRTGTNEKLFF. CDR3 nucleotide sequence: TGTGCCAGTAGTAGGACAGGGACTAATGAAAAACTGTTTTTT. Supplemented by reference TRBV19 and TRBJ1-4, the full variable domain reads DGGITQSPKYLFRKEGQNVTLSCEQNLNHDAMYWYRQDPGQGLRLIYYSQIVNDFQKGDIAEGYSVSREKKESFPLTVTSAQKNPTAFYLCASSRTGTNEKLFFGSGTQLSVL.

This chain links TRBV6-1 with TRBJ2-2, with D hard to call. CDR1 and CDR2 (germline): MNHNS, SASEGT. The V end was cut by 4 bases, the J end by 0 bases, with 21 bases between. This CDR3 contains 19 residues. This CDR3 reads CASSGLGPPISANTGELFF. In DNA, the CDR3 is TGTGCCAGCAGTGGGCTCGGGCCACCCATTTCCGCGAACACCGGGGAGCTGTTTTTT.